This TCR beta chain was sequenced for a study of control samples from healthy donors and cancer patients. TCRdb keeps only in-frame clones here, not all; method: immunoSEQ multiplex PCR. The sample holds about 190,000 clones; over 80% are singletons and the top ten take around 1.9%. V gave up 5 bases and J gave up 3 bases; unmatched junction bases: 10. This CDR3 has 16 residues. Looked up from germline, CDR1 is SGHAT and CDR2 is FQNNGV. V usage is TRBV11-2 and J usage is TRBJ2-3; 8 positions match TRBD2. The receptor was derived from a man aged 25 to 40 in good health. The sample was blood. CDR3 DNA sequence: TGTGCCAGCAGCCCCGGGGGGGGCCTTAGTACAGATACGCAGTATTTT. Its protein product is CASSPGGGLSTDTQYF.